This TCR beta chain was captured by sequencing in a study of blood T cell repertoires in COVID-19. Produced via immunoSEQ multiplex PCR; TCRdb's table is partial and in-frame only. Among about 250,000 clones listed, 85% were seen once. The sample consisted of PBMCs or T cells enriched from blood (not recorded which). This TCR derives from a woman aged 50 to 60 with acute COVID-19.

The CDR3 reads CASSQVTGRTEAFF. In nucleotides, the CDR3 is TGTGCCAGCAGCCAAGTGACAGGGCGCACTGAAGCTTTCTTT. The V and J genes are TRBV14 and TRBJ1-1; 7 bases agree with TRBD1. Trimming at V came to 1 base and at J to 4 bases, leaving 3 bases not matched to a gene. This CDR3 is built from 14 residues. From germline, CDR1 is SGHDN and CDR2 FVKESK.